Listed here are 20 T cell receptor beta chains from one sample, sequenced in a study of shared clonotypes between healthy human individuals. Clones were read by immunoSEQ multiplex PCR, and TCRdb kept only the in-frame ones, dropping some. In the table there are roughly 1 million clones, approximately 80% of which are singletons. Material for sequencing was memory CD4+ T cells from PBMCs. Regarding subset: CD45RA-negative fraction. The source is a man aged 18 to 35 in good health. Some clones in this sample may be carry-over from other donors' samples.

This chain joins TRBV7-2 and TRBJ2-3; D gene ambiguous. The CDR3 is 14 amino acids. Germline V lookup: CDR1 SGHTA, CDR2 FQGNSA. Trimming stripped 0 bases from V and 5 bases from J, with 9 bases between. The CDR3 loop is CASSLAASGDTQYF. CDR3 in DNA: TGTGCCAGCAGCTTAGCCGCCTCGGGAGATACGCAGTATTTT.

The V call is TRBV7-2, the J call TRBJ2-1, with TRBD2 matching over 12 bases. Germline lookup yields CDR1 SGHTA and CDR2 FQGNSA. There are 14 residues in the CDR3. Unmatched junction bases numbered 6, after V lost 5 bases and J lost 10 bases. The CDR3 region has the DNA TGTGCCAGCAGCAGCCTAGCGGGAGGGAGGGAGCAGTTCTTC. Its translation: CASSSLAGGREQFF.

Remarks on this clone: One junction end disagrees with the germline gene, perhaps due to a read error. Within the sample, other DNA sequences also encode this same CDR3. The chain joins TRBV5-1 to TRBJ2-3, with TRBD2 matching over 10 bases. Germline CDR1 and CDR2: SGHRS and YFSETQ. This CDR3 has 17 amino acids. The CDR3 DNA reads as TGTGCCAGCAGCTCAAACATACTAGCGGGGCTCACAGATACGCAGTATTTT. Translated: CASSSNILAGLTDTQYF.

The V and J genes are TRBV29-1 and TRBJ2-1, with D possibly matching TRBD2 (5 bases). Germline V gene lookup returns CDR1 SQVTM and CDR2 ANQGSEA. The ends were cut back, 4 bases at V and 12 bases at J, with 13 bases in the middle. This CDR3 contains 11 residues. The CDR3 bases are TGCAGCGTTGCGGAGGCCGGCGGGCAGTTCTTC. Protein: CSVAEAGGQFF.

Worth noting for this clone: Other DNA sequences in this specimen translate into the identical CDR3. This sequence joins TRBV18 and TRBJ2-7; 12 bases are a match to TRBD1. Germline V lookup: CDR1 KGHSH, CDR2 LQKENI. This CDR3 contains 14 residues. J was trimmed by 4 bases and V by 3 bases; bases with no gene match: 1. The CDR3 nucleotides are TGTGCCAGCTCACCGGGACAGGGGGCTTACGAGCAGTACTTC. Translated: CASSPGQGAYEQYF.

CDR3 in amino acids: CASSQSSWVLGGRETQYF. The CDR3 coding sequence is TGTGCCAGCAGCCAATCATCCTGGGTGCTGGGGGGCAGAGAGACCCAGTACTTC. The chain couples TRBV14 to TRBJ2-5, with D tentatively TRBD1 or TRBD2 (6 bases each). Between the trimmed V and J ends, which lost 2 bases and 4 bases, there was a span of 23 bases. The germline V gene has CDR1 SGHDN and CDR2 FVKESK. The CDR3 loop spans 18 amino acids.

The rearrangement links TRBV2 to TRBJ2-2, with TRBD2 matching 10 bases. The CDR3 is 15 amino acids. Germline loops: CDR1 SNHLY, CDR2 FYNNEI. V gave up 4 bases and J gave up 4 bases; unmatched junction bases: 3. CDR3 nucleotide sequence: TGTGCCAGCAGTGCTAGCGGGAGTCTCACCGGGGAGCTGTTTTTT. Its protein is CASSASGSLTGELFF.

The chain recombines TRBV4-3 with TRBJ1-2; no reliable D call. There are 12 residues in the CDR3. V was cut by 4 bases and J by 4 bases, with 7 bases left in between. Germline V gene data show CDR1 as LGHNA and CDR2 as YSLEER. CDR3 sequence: CASSRDSYGYTF. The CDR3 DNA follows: TGCGCCAGCAGCCGCGATAGCTATGGCTACACCTTC.

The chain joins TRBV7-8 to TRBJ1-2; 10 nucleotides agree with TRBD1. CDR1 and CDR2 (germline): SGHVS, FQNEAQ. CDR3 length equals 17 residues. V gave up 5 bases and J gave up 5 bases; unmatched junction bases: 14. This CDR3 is CASSISPAGQGMYGYTF. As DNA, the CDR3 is TGTGCCAGCAGCATAAGTCCAGCGGGACAGGGGATGTATGGCTACACCTTC. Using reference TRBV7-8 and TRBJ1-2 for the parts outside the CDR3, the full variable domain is GAGVSQSPRYKVAKRGQDVALRCDPISGHVSLFWYQQALGQGPEFLTYFQNEAQLDKSGLPSDRFFAERPEGSVSTLKIQRTQQEDSAVYLCASSISPAGQGMYGYTFGSGTRLTVV.

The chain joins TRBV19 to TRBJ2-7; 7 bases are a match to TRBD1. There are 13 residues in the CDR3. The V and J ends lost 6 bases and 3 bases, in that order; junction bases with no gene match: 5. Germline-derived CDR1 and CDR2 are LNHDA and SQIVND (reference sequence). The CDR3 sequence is CASRKTGFYEQYF. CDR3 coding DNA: TGTGCCAGTAGGAAGACAGGGTTCTACGAGCAGTACTTC.

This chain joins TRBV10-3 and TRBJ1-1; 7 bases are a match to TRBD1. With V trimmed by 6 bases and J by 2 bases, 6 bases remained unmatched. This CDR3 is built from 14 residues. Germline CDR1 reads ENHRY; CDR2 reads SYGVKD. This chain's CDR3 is CAIRERQGNTEAFF. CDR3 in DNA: TGTGCCATCAGGGAAAGACAGGGCAACACTGAAGCTTTCTTT.

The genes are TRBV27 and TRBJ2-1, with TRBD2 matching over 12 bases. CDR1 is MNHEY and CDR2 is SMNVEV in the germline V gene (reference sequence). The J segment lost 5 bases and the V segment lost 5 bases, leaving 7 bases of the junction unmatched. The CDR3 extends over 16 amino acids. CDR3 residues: CASSRLAGAQNNEQFF. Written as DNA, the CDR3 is TGTGCCAGCAGTCGACTAGCGGGAGCGCAAAACAATGAGCAGTTCTTC.

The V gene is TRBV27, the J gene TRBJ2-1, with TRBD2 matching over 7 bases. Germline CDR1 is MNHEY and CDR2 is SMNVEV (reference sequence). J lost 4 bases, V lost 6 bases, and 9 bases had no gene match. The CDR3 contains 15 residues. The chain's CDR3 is CASRSSSGLYNEQFF. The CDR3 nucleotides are TGTGCCAGCAGGTCGTCTAGCGGTCTATACAATGAGCAGTTCTTC.

The CDR3 spells CASSLGGVPRGEKLFF. The CDR3, as DNA: TGTGCCAGCAGCTTAGGGGGGGTGCCCCGAGGTGAAAAACTGTTTTTT. V and J are TRBV7-2 and TRBJ1-4, with a tentative D call TRBD1 (5 bases). Trimming took off 1 base at V and 7 bases at J, with 16 bases between the two ends. CDR1 is SGHTA and CDR2 is FQGNSA in the germline V gene. The length of the CDR3 is 16 residues.

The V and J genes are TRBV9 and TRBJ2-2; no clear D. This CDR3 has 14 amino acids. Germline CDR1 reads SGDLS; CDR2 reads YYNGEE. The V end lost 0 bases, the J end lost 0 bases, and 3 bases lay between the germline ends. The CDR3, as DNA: TGTGCCAGCAGCGTAGTCCCGAACACCGGGGAGCTGTTTTTT. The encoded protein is CASSVVPNTGELFF.

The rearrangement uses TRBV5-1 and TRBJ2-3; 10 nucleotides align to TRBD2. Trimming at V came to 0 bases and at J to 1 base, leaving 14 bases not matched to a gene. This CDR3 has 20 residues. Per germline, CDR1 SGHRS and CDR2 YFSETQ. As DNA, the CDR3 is TGCGCCAGCAGCTTGGGCGTAGCGGGAGGATTGGGACTCGGCACAGATACGCAGTATTTT. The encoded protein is CASSLGVAGGLGLGTDTQYF. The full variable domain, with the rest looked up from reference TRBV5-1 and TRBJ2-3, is KAGVTQTPRYLIKTRGQQVTLSCSPISGHRSVSWYQQTPGQGLQFLFEYFSETQRNKGNFPGRFSGRQFSNSRSEMNVSTLELGDSALYLCASSLGVAGGLGLGTDTQYFGPGTRLTVL.

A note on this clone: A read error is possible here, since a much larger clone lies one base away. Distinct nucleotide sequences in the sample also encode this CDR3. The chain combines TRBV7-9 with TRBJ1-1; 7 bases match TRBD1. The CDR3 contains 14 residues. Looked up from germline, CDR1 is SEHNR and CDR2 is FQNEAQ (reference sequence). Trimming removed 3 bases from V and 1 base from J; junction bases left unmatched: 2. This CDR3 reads CASSLGQPNTEAFF. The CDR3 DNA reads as TGTGCCAGCAGCTTGGGACAGCCGAACACTGAAGCTTTCTTT.

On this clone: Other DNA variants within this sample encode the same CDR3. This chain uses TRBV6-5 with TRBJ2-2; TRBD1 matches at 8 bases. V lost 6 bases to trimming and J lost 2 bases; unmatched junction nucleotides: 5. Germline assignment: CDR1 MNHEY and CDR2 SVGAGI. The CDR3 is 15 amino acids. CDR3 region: CASRPTGANTGELFF. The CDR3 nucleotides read TGTGCCAGCAGACCGACAGGGGCAAACACCGGGGAGCTGTTTTTT.

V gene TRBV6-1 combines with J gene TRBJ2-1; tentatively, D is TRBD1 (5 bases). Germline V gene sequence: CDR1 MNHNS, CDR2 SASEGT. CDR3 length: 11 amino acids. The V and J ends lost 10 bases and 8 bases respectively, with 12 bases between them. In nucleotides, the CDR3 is TGTGCCACGACCAGGGTTTATGAGCAGTTCTTC. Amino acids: CATTRVYEQFF.

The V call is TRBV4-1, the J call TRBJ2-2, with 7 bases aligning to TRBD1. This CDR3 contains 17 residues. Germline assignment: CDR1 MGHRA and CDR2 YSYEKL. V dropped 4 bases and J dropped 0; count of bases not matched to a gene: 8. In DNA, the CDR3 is TGCGCCAGCAGCCGGACCCCTGGGACAGCGAACACCGGGGAGCTGTTTTTT. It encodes CASSRTPGTANTGELFF.